Listed below are T cell receptor beta chains from one sample, sequenced in a study of T cells after yellow fever vaccination. One entry per CDR3 protein, called by TCRdb with MiXCR from the 5' RACE reads. The sample shows more than 90,000 distinct CDR3 sequences, around 8% of them seen only once. Material: CD8+ T cells sorted from PBMCs, obtained 45 days after the yellow fever booster vaccination. The source of these receptors is a man between 25 and 39 years old who received the YFV17D yellow fever vaccine. Both conserved end residues are part of each CDR3. D genes are given only for firm matches. Some rows have no size entry. The others give once, few or many, or a class for an expanded clone.

j_call cdr3_length clone_size v_call d_call cdr3_aa cdr3_nt
TRBJ2-5 15 many TRBV7-2 TRBD2 CASSFVTSSQETQYF TGTGCCAGCAGCTTCGTGACTAGCAGTCAAGAGACCCAGTACTTC
TRBJ2-2 16 many TRBV12-3/TRBV12-4 NA CASSLGDFSGTGELFF TGTGCCAGCAGTTTAGGGGACTTTAGTGGCACCGGGGAGCTGTTTTTT
TRBJ2-1 16 NA TRBV23-1 NA CASSQSLRRSYNEQFF TGCGCCAGCAGTCAATCGCTTAGACGATCTTACAATGAGCAGTTCTTC
TRBJ2-6 15 many TRBV6-1 TRBD1 CASSGQGAGANVLTF TGTGCCAGTTCAGGGCAGGGGGCTGGGGCCAACGTCCTGACTTTC
TRBJ2-3 12 many TRBV6-2/TRBV6-3 NA CASSYPHDTQYF TGTGCCAGCAGTTACCCCCACGATACGCAGTATTTT
TRBJ2-1 16 many TRBV27 TRBD2 CASSTAGGPSYNEQFF TGTGCCAGCAGCACCGCGGGAGGTCCCTCCTACAATGAGCAGTTCTTC
TRBJ2-3 14 many TRBV6-2/TRBV6-3 NA CASSQGTLTDTQYF TGTGCCAGCTCTCAGGGGACCCTCACAGATACGCAGTATTTT
TRBJ1-2 13 many TRBV28 NA CASSFRGENLNTF TGTGCCAGCAGTTTCCGCGGGGAGAACCTCAACACCTTC
TRBJ2-5 15 many TRBV6-2/TRBV6-3 NA CASSYSLTGQETQYF TGTGCCAGCAGTTACTCGCTGACAGGCCAAGAGACCCAGTACTTC
TRBJ2-5 15 many TRBV12-3/TRBV12-4 TRBD1 CASRTSGTAQETQYF TGTGCCAGCAGAACCAGTGGGACAGCCCAAGAGACCCAGTACTTC
TRBJ2-3 15 NA TRBV12-3/TRBV12-4 NA CASASVPFGADTQYF TGTGCCAGCGCTAGCGTCCCATTCGGGGCAGATACGCAGTATTTT
TRBJ2-7 15 many TRBV7-9 NA CASSSGVRDPYEQYF TGTGCCAGCAGCTCCGGGGTCCGGGACCCCTACGAGCAGTACTTC
TRBJ2-3 16 few TRBV7-8 TRBD1 CASSALPGQGTDTQYF TGTGCCAGCAGCGCGTTACCGGGACAGGGGACAGATACGCAGTATTTT
TRBJ1-2 14 many TRBV28 NA CASTDHSRGRGYTF TGTGCCAGCACCGATCATAGCAGGGGTCGGGGCTACACCTTC
TRBJ1-1 19 NA TRBV4-2 TRBD1 CASSQTGGMVAGANTEAFF TGTGCCAGCAGCCAGACAGGGGGCATGGTGGCGGGAGCGAACACTGAAGCTTTCTTT
TRBJ2-3 15 many TRBV15 NA CATSRDRTSRDTQYF TGTGCCACCAGCAGAGATCGGACCAGCAGAGATACGCAGTATTTT
TRBJ2-2 13 many TRBV20-1 NA CSASGRNTGELFF TGCAGTGCTAGCGGGAGGAACACCGGGGAGCTGTTTTTT
TRBJ2-7 12 many TRBV29-1 NA CSVRLNTYEQYF TGCAGCGTTCGATTAAACACCTACGAGCAGTACTTC
TRBJ2-7 13 few TRBV28 NA CASRGLSAYEQYF TGTGCCAGCCGTGGGCTATCCGCCTACGAGCAGTACTTC
TRBJ1-2 17 few TRBV29-1 TRBD1 CSVVIWTGGDVLDGYTF TGCAGCGTTGTCATATGGACAGGGGGCGATGTATTGGATGGCTACACCTTC
TRBJ2-7 14 NA TRBV6-5 NA CASSFGTDHYEQYF TGTGCCAGCAGTTTCGGGACGGACCACTACGAGCAGTACTTC
TRBJ2-6 20 few TRBV4-3 NA CASSQLDLAKAITGANVLTF TGCGCCAGCAGCCAGTTAGATTTGGCAAAAGCGATAACTGGGGCCAACGTCCTGACTTTC
TRBJ1-5 12 many TRBV27 NA CASTTEGQPQHF TGTGCCAGCACCACTGAAGGGCAGCCCCAGCATTTT
TRBJ2-5 13 once TRBV5-2 NA CARGPGSAETQYF TGTGCCAGGGGCCCGGGGTCCGCGGAGACCCAGTACTTC
TRBJ2-7 16 many TRBV15 TRBD2 CATSREYTSGTYEQYF TGTGCCACCAGCAGAGAATACACTAGCGGGACCTACGAGCAGTACTTC
TRBJ2-7 16 many TRBV7-9 NA CASSSPEQDSPDEQYF TGTGCCAGCAGCTCCCCGGAACAGGACAGCCCCGACGAGCAGTACTTC
TRBJ2-2 17 many TRBV29-1 TRBD2 CSVDWGLAGVKTGELFF TGCAGCGTTGATTGGGGACTAGCGGGAGTTAAGACCGGGGAGCTGTTTTTT
TRBJ2-5 13 many TRBV5-5 NA CASSETPQETQYF TGTGCCAGCAGCGAGACACCCCAAGAGACCCAGTACTTC
TRBJ2-1 16 many TRBV27 TRBD2 CASSNLGTSSYNEQFF TGTGCCAGCAGTAACCTCGGGACTAGCTCCTACAATGAGCAGTTCTTC
TRBJ2-7 13 few TRBV5-6 NA CASSLGSGYEQYF TGTGCCAGCAGCTTGGGGAGCGGATACGAGCAGTACTTC
TRBJ2-7 14 many TRBV7-2 TRBD2 CASSHSGSSYEQYF TGTGCCAGCAGTCATAGCGGGAGCTCCTACGAGCAGTACTTC
TRBJ2-3 16 many TRBV7-3 TRBD2 CASSQFERELGHTQYF TGTGCCAGCAGCCAGTTCGAGCGGGAGTTGGGCCATACGCAGTATTTT
TRBJ2-2 15 many TRBV2 NA CASSGDHRITGELFF TGTGCCAGCAGTGGGGACCACCGAATCACCGGGGAGCTGTTTTTT
TRBJ1-3 17 NA TRBV11-3 NA CASSSPPTESSGNTIYF TGTGCCAGCAGCTCCCCTCCGACGGAAAGCTCTGGAAACACCATATATTTT
TRBJ2-2 14 many TRBV12-3/TRBV12-4 NA CASSLSGGSGELFF TGTGCCAGCAGTTTGTCTGGGGGGTCCGGGGAGCTGTTTTTT
TRBJ2-2 15 NA TRBV6-2/TRBV6-3 TRBD2 CASHGSGRYTGELFF TGTGCCAGCCACGGGAGCGGGAGGTACACCGGGGAGCTGTTTTTT
TRBJ2-2 17 few TRBV30 NA CAWSPQAGILLAGELFF TGTGCCTGGAGTCCTCAAGCCGGGATTTTACTGGCCGGGGAGCTGTTTTTT
TRBJ2-7 15 many TRBV7-2 TRBD2 CASSLGASGTYEQYF TGTGCCAGCAGCTTAGGCGCTAGCGGTACCTACGAGCAGTACTTC
TRBJ2-1 16 NA TRBV27 NA CASSLSGGLSYNEQFF TGTGCCAGCAGTTTGTCAGGAGGACTCTCATACAATGAGCAGTTCTTC
TRBJ2-1 15 many TRBV6-2/TRBV6-3 NA CASSYSIPLGNEQFF TGTGCCAGCAGTTACTCGATCCCCCTTGGCAATGAGCAGTTCTTC